The 12 T cell receptor beta chains in this list originate from one sample, sequenced in a study of blood T cells in healthy people across ages. Together with a sample-barcoded 5' primer, a J-beta primer mix was included in a second PCR lasting about 6 to 11 cycles. One entry per CDR3 protein results from TCRdb running MiXCR on the 5' RACE reads. The sample includes about 1.1 million distinct CDR3 sequences, more than 30% of them seen just once. The sequencing sample was made of blood. The receptors here all came from a man aged 18 to 30 in good health.

In its sample, this clonotype was seen a few times. J is TRBJ2-1 and V is TRBV4-2; tentatively, D is TRBD2 (7 bases). The CDR3 extends over 15 amino acids. The V end lost 0 bases, the J end lost 6 bases, and 12 bases lay between the germline ends. The germline gives CDR1 LGHNA, CDR2 YNFKEQ. CDR3 coding DNA: TGTGCCAGCAGCCAAGAACGGGGGGCCTTCAATGAGCAGTTCTTC. Translating gives CASSQERGAFNEQFF.

A few counts support this clonotype. This rearrangement joins TRBV20-1 to TRBJ1-4, with a possible D match to TRBD1 (6 bases). Deletions cut 5 bases from V and 8 bases from J, with 18 bases between. Per the germline V gene, CDR1 is DFQATT and CDR2 is SNEGSKA (reference sequence). The CDR3 is made up of 14 amino acids. This chain's CDR3 is CSAYYRVAGEKLFF. CDR3 DNA: TGCAGTGCTTACTACAGGGTCGCCGGGGAAAAACTGTTTTTT.

The rearrangement links TRBV4-1 to TRBJ2-2; 8 nucleotides agree with TRBD2. The CDR3 length is 15 residues. CDR1 MGHRA and CDR2 YSYEKL come from the germline V gene. The V segment lost 0 bases and the J segment 4 bases; nucleotides outside the gene matches: 1. CDR3 in DNA: TGCGCCAGCAGCCAAGAACTAGCGGCCACCGGGGAGCTGTTTTTT. Its translation is CASSQELAATGELFF.

This clonotype was counted a few times. The chain carries TRBV5-1 and TRBJ2-7; 11 bases map to TRBD1. V shed 2 bases, J shed 5 bases, and the junction held 3 bases outside the gene matches. Germline V gene lookup returns CDR1 SGHRS and CDR2 YFSETQ. The CDR3 has 14 residues. The CDR3 here is CASSFGQGANEQYF. The CDR3, as DNA: TGCGCCAGCAGCTTTGGACAGGGGGCGAACGAGCAGTACTTC.

There are a few counts of this clonotype. The chain is built from TRBV29-1 and TRBJ2-2; D not resolved. This CDR3 has 15 amino acids. The V gene lost 0 bases and the J gene lost 5 bases, with 13 bases spanning the gap. Germline assignment: CDR1 SQVTM and CDR2 ANQGSEA. DNA of the CDR3: TGCAGCGTTGAAGAGGGTTTCGAAAAAACCGGGGAGCTGTTTTTT. Residues: CSVEEGFEKTGELFF.

As concerns this clonotype: Sequence at one end of the junction differs from germline and may be a read error. The CDR3 sequence: CASGEGDRGNSPLHF. The CDR3 DNA is TGTGCCAGCGGTGAAGGGGACAGGGGTAATTCACCCCTCCACTTT. The V gene is TRBV25-1, the J gene TRBJ1-6, with 10 nucleotides matching TRBD1. The CDR3 sequence is 15 residues long. Germline CDR1 MGHDK, CDR2 SYGVNS.

The chain has TRBV4-3 and TRBJ2-1, with no clear D. The germline gives CDR1 LGHNA, CDR2 YSLEER. This CDR3 is built from 13 residues. Trimming left V 0 bases short and J 6 bases short, with 6 bases between. DNA for the CDR3: TGCGCCAGCAGCCAAGAATGGACCAATGAGCAGTTCTTC. This gives the protein CASSQEWTNEQFF.

Note on this clonotype: The junction and the germline gene differ at one end; a read error may be behind it. The chain recombines TRBV11-2 with TRBJ2-7; D is perhaps TRBD1 or TRBD2 (5 bases each). Looked up from germline, CDR1 is SGHAT and CDR2 is FQNNGV. CDR3 length: 14 amino acids. The CDR3 here is CAGSFGTGTYEQYF. Here the CDR3 DNA reads TGTGCCGGCAGCTTCGGGACCGGGACCTACGAGCAGTACTTC.

The chain links TRBV7-2 to TRBJ1-5; D gene uncertain. The germline V gene encodes CDR1 SGHTA and CDR2 FQGNSA. V was trimmed by 0 bases and J by 8 bases, leaving 11 bases between them. CDR3 size: 14 residues. The CDR3: CASSLAGPREPQHF. The CDR3 region has the DNA TGTGCCAGCAGCTTAGCCGGGCCTAGGGAGCCCCAGCATTTT.

On this clonotype itself: A read error may produce the germline difference seen at one junction end. The V gene is TRBV2, the J gene TRBJ2-7; maybe TRBD1 (6 bases). The CDR3 contains 14 residues. The germline V gene has CDR1 SNHLY and CDR2 FYNNEI. CDR3 region: CAGRQVASSYEQYF. DNA of the CDR3: TGTGCCGGCAGACAGGTCGCCAGCTCCTACGAGCAGTACTTC.

The gene calls are TRBV30 and TRBJ2-7; D not resolved. V gave up 3 bases and J gave up 3 bases, with 9 bases separating them. CDR1 and CDR2 (germline): GTSNPN, SVGIG (reference sequence). This CDR3 has 12 residues. The CDR3 region has the DNA TGTGCCTGGAGCGCCGCATACTACGAGCAGTACTTC. Protein product: CAWSAAYYEQYF.

This clonotype came up a few times. The chain joins TRBV6-1 to TRBJ2-7; tentatively, D is TRBD2 (6 bases). V was shortened by 3 bases and J by 0 bases, with 12 bases between the two germline ends. Per germline, CDR1 MNHNS and CDR2 SASEGT. The CDR3 totals 15 residues. The CDR3 reads CASSDVAGSSYEQYF. The CDR3 DNA reads TGTGCCAGCAGTGATGTGGCGGGGAGCTCCTACGAGCAGTACTTC.